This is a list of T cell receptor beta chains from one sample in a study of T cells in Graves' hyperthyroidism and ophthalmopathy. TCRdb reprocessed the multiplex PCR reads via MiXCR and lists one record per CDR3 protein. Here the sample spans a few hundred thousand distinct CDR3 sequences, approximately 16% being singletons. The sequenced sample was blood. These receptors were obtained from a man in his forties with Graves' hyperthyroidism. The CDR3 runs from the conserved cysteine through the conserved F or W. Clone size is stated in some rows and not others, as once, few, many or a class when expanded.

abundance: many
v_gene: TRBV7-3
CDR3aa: CASSRLAGGRGEQFF

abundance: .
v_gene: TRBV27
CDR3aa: CASRPDRDATEAFF

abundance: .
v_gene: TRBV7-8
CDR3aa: CASSPQGRSYEQYF

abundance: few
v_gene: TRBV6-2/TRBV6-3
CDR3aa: CATGMGPEAFF

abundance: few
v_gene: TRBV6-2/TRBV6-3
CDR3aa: CASSYTGTIGGNTQAFF

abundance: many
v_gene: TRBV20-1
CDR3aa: CSAPRGSSTDTQYF

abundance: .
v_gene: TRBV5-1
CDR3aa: CAGTLGQGSDTQYF

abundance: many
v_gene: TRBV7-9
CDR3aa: CASSLVPPRDRGNEKLFF

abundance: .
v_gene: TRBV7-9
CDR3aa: CASSSRTGSGNQPQHF

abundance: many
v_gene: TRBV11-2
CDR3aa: CASSWAGEETQYF

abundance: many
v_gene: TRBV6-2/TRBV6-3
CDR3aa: CASRAGGRFGNQPQHF

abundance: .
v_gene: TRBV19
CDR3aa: CASSPPRGDTGELFF

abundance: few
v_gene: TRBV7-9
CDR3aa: CASRVRDEQFF

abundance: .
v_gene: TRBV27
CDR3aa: CASSFSRFSGNTIYF